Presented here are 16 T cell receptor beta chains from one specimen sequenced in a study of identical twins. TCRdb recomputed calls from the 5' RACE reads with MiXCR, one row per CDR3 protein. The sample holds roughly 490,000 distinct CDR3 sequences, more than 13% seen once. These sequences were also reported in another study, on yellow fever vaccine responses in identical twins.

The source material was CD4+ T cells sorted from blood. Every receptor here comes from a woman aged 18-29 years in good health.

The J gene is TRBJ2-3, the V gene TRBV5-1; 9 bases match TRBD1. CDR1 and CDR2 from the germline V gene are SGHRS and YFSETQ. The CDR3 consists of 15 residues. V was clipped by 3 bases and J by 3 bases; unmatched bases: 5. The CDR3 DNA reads TGCGCCAGCAGCTCCCTGACAGGGGGTACAGATACGCAGTATTTT. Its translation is CASSSLTGGTDTQYF.

This chain's CDR3 is CASSPPAGEYNEQFF. The CDR3 region has the DNA TGTGCCAGCTCACCACCCGCGGGAGAGTACAATGAGCAGTTCTTC. This chain uses TRBV18 with TRBJ2-1; 7 nucleotides agree with TRBD2. This CDR3 is built from 15 residues. With V trimmed by 0 bases and J by 4 bases, 3 bases remained unmatched. Germline values: CDR1 KGHSH, CDR2 LQKENI.

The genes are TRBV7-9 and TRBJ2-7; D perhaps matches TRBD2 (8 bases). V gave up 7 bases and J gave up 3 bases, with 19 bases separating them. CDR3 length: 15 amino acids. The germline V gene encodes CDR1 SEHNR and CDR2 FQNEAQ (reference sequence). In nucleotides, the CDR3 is TGTGCCAGCAAACCGGGAGGGCAGGGGGTCTACGAGCAGTACTTC. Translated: CASKPGGQGVYEQYF. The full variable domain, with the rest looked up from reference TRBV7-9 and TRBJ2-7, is DTGVSQNPRHKITKRGQNVTFRCDPISEHNRLYWYRQTLGQGPEFLTYFQNEAQLEKSRLLSDRFSAERPKGSFSTLEIQRTEQGDSAMYLCASKPGGQGVYEQYFGPGTRLTVT.

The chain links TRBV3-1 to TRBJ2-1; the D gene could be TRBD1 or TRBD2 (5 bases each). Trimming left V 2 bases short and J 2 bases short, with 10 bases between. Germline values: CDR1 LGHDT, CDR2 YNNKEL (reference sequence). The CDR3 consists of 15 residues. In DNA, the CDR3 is TGTGCCAGCAGCCAATATGAGGGGACCTACAATGAGCAGTTCTTC. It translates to CASSQYEGTYNEQFF.

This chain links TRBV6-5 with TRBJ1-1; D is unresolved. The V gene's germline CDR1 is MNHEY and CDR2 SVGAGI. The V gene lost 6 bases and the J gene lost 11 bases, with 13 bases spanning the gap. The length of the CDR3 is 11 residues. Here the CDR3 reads CASSRAGAAFF. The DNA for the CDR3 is TGTGCCAGCAGCCGGGCGGGTGCGGCTTTCTTT.

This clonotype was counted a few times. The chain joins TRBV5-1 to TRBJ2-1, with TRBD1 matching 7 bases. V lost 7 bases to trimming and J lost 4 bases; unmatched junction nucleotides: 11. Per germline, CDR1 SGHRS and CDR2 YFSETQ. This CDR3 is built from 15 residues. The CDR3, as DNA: TGCGCCAGCGGGTTAAAACAGGGGATTTACAATGAGCAGTTCTTC. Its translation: CASGLKQGIYNEQFF.

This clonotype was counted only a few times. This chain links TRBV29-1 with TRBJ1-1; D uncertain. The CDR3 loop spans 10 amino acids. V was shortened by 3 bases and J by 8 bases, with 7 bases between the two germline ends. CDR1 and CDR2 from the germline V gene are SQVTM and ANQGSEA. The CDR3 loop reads CSVDSLEAFF. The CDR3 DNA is TGCAGCGTTGACAGTTTAGAAGCTTTCTTT.

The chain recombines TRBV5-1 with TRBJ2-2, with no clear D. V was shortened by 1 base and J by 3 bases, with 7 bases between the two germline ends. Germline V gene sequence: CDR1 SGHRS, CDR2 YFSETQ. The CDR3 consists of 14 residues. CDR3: CASSLIVDTGELFF. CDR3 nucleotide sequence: TGCGCCAGCAGCTTGATAGTCGACACCGGGGAGCTGTTTTTT.

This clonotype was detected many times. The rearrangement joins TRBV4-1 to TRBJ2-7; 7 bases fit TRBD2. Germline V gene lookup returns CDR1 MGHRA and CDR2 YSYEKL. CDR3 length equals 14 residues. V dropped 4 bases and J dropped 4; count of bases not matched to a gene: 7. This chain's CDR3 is CASSRGGSIYEQYF. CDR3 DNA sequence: TGCGCCAGCAGCCGGGGCGGGAGTATATACGAGCAGTACTTC.

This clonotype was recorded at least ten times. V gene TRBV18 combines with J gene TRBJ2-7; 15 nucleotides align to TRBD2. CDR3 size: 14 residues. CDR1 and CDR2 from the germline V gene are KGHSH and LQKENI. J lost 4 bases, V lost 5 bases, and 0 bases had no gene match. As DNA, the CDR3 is TGTGCCAGCTCAGGGACTAGCGGGGGGTACGAGCAGTACTTC. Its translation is CASSGTSGGYEQYF.

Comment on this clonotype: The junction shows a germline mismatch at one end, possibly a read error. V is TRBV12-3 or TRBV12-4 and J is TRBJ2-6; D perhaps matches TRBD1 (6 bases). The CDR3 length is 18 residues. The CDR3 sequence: CTSSLYGRGTSGANVLTF. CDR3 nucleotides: TGTACCAGCAGTTTATATGGCAGGGGTACCTCTGGGGCCAACGTCCTGACTTTC.

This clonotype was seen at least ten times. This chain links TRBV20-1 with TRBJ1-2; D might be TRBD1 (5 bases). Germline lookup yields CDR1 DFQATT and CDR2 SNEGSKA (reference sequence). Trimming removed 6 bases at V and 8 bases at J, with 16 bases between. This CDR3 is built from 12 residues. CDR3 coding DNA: TGCAGTGCGGATCAGGGTTCAGCCGGCTACACCTTC. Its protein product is CSADQGSAGYTF.

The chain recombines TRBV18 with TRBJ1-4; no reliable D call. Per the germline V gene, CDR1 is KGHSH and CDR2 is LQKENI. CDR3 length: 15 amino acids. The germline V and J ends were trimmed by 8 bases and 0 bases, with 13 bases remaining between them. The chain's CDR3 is CASTVSGATNEKLFF. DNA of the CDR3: TGTGCCAGCACCGTGTCAGGTGCAACTAATGAAAAACTGTTTTTT.

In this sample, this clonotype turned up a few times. CDR3 in amino acids: CASSGGLAGVGEQYF. DNA of the CDR3: TGCGCCAGCAGTGGAGGACTAGCGGGAGTCGGGGAGCAGTACTTC. The chain couples TRBV10-1 to TRBJ2-7; 13 positions agree with TRBD2. Trimming at V came to 4 bases and at J to 7 bases, leaving 7 bases not matched to a gene. The CDR3 runs 15 residues. Germline V lookup: CDR1 WNHNN, CDR2 SYGVQD (reference sequence).

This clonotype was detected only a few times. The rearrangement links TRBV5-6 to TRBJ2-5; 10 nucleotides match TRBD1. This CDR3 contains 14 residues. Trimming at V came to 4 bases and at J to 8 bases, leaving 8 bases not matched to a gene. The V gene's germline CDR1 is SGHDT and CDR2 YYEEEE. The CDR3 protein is CASSPPGQGYTQYF. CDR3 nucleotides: TGTGCCAGCAGCCCCCCGGGACAGGGGTACACCCAGTACTTC.

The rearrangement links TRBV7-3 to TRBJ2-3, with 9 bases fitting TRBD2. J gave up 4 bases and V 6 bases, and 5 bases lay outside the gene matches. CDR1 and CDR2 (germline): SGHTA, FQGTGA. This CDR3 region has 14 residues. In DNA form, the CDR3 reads TGTGCCAGCAGACGGACTAGCGAGTCAGATACGCAGTATTTT. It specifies CASRRTSESDTQYF. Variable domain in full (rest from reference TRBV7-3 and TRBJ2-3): GAGVSQTPSNKVTEKGKYVELRCDPISGHTALYWYRQSLGQGPEFLIYFQGTGAADDSGLPNDRFFAVRPEGSVSTLKIQRTERGDSAVYLCASRRTSESDTQYFGPGTRLTVL.